The 11 T cell receptor beta chains below come from one sample, sequenced in a study of blood T cell repertoires in COVID-19. TCRdb keeps only in-frame clones here, not all; method: immunoSEQ multiplex PCR. The sample has about 440,000 clones, 87% seen once; the top ten hold under 2.5%. The material sequenced was PBMCs or T cells enriched from blood (not recorded which). These receptors came from a woman aged 18-29 years with acute COVID-19.

The count of this clone is one. The V and J genes are TRBV19 and TRBJ2-1, with D perhaps matching TRBD1 (5 bases). Germline V CDR1 and CDR2: LNHDA, SQIVND (reference sequence). Trimming pared 1 base from V and 4 bases from J, leaving 11 bases between. The CDR3 extends over 15 amino acids. The CDR3 coding sequence is TGTGCCAGTAGTATAGCGGCAGGGCCATACAATGAGCAGTTCTTC. As protein: CASSIAAGPYNEQFF.

This clone came up once. The chain combines TRBV2 with TRBJ2-7, with D maybe TRBD1 (5 bases). V was pared by 7 bases and J by 1 base, with 17 bases between. Germline V gene lookup returns CDR1 SNHLY and CDR2 FYNNEI. CDR3 size: 15 residues. This CDR3 reads CASTKGLGASYEQYF. DNA of the CDR3: TGTGCCAGCACAAAGGGGCTCGGAGCGTCCTACGAGCAGTACTTC.

This chain uses TRBV7-9 with TRBJ1-1; no clear D gene. Trimming pared 1 base from V and 0 bases from J, leaving 9 bases between. The CDR3 has 15 amino acids. Germline V CDR1 and CDR2: SEHNR, FQNEAQ (reference sequence). The CDR3 DNA sequence: TGTGCCAGCAGCTTAGGCGGTTTCATGAACACTGAAGCTTTCTTT. Translating gives CASSLGGFMNTEAFF. Complete variable domain (other parts from reference TRBV7-9 and TRBJ1-1): DTGVSQNPRHKITKRGQNVTFRCDPISEHNRLYWYRQTLGQGPEFLTYFQNEAQLEKSRLLSDRFSAERPKGSFSTLEIQRTEQGDSAMYLCASSLGGFMNTEAFFGQGTRLTVV.

The genes are TRBV2 and TRBJ2-7; possibly TRBD1 for D (5 bases). Looked up from germline, CDR1 is SNHLY and CDR2 is FYNNEI. The CDR3 sequence is 13 residues long. With 6 bases removed from V and 1 base from J, the gap between germline ends came to 10 bases. The CDR3 is CASSAGKSYEQYF. The CDR3, as DNA: TGTGCCAGCAGCGCAGGGAAGTCCTACGAGCAGTACTTC.

The chain joins TRBV14 to TRBJ2-1; D uncertain. Germline CDR1 and CDR2: SGHDN and FVKESK. The CDR3 length is 15 residues. V was clipped by 4 bases and J by 1 base, with 11 bases between them. The CDR3 protein is CASSRDLKSYNEQFF. CDR3 nucleotides: TGTGCCAGCAGCCGAGACTTAAAATCCTACAATGAGCAGTTCTTC.

The rearrangement joins TRBV10-1 to TRBJ1-1; D uncertain. Looked up from germline, CDR1 is WNHNN and CDR2 is SYGVQD (reference sequence). The CDR3 loop spans 14 amino acids. V dropped 0 bases and J dropped 5 bases, with 10 bases sitting between them. The CDR3 DNA reads as TGCGCCAGCAGTGAGTCAGCGGGAAGGACTGAAGCTTTCTTT. Translation: CASSESAGRTEAFF.

This clone was found once. The chain joins TRBV7-9 to TRBJ1-2; 7 bases fit TRBD1. The CDR3 length is 13 residues. Germline V gene data show CDR1 as SEHNR and CDR2 as FQNEAQ (reference sequence). J lost 3 bases, V lost 6 bases, and 4 bases had no gene match. In DNA, the CDR3 is TGTGCCAGCAGAGTCGACAGGGACTATGGCTACACCTTC. It translates to CASRVDRDYGYTF.

The chain joins TRBV6-5 to TRBJ2-1; TRBD2 matches 9 bases. The J segment lost 5 bases and the V segment lost 3 bases, leaving 5 bases of the junction unmatched. This CDR3 has 15 residues. CDR1 MNHEY and CDR2 SVGAGI come from the germline V gene. This CDR3 reads CASSYSQREDNEQFF. The CDR3 DNA follows: TGTGCCAGCAGTTATTCTCAGCGGGAGGACAATGAGCAGTTCTTC.

The chain employs TRBV12-5 and TRBJ1-3; TRBD1 might be the D (5 bases). The CDR3 runs 15 residues. The V and J ends lost 6 bases and 0 bases respectively, with 12 bases between them. Germline V CDR1 and CDR2: LGHNT, FRNRAP. CDR3 sequence: CASGYETVSGNTIYF. CDR3 nucleotides: TGTGCTAGTGGGTACGAGACAGTCTCTGGAAACACCATATATTTT.

The V and J genes are TRBV25-1 and TRBJ1-4; 9 bases match TRBD1. Trimming at V came to 8 bases and at J to 7 bases, leaving 8 bases not matched to a gene. Germline lookup yields CDR1 MGHDK and CDR2 SYGVNS. The CDR3 contains 14 residues. In nucleotides, the CDR3 is TGTGCCAGCTCTACAGGGGGCTCGCGTGAAAAACTGTTTTTT. The encoded protein is CASSTGGSREKLFF.

This clone was counted once. This chain uses TRBV5-1 with TRBJ1-1; 9 bases are a match to TRBD1. The germline V gene encodes CDR1 SGHRS and CDR2 YFSETQ. Losses at the gene ends were 0 bases for V and 0 bases for J; bases not matched to a gene: 6. The CDR3 runs to 17 residues. CDR3 coding DNA: TGCGCCAGCAGCTTGGCCGGGACAGGGAATGTGAACACTGAAGCTTTCTTT. This sequence encodes CASSLAGTGNVNTEAFF.